These T cell receptor beta chains were read from a single sample in a study of blood T cell repertoires in COVID-19. TCRdb's copy holds only in-frame clones and misses some; the assay was immunoSEQ multiplex PCR. The data show some 110,000 clones, 70% to 75% seen once. Source material: peripheral blood. All receptors derive from an elderly man with COVID-19, enrolled during active disease. Both conserved end residues are part of each CDR3. The order of the fields is V gene, J gene, clone size, D gene, CDR3 DNA, CDR3 protein. The D gene is left open where the match is weak. Clone size is stated in some rows and not others, as once, few, many or a class when expanded.

TRBV7-2,TRBJ2-7,NA,NA,TGTGCCAGCAGCTTAGGGCAGGCAGCCTACGAGCAGTACTTC,CASSLGQAAYEQYF
TRBV7-9,TRBJ2-7,NA,NA,TGTGCCAGCACCCGAGCGGAAACCTACGAGCAGTACTTC,CASTRAETYEQYF
TRBV4-2,TRBJ2-2,NA,NA,TGTGCCAGCAGCCAACCCAACTCGGACAGAGGGGAGCTGTTTTTT,CASSQPNSDRGELFF
TRBV19,TRBJ2-2,NA,NA,TGTGCCAGTAGTATCGAAGCGCCGCGCCTGACGAACACCGGGGAGCTGTTTTTT,CASSIEAPRLTNTGELFF
TRBV2,TRBJ2-5,few,TRBD2,TGTGCCAGCAGCCTTAGAGGGACTAGCGCCATCACCCAGTACTTC,CASSLRGTSAITQYF
TRBV27,TRBJ2-3,NA,NA,TGTGCCAGCAGTTTTTTAGGCGGAGATACGCAGTATTTT,CASSFLGGDTQYF
TRBV19,TRBJ2-7,NA,NA,TGTGCCAGTAGTTCCCACTGGCGGGGAGCCTACGAGCAGTACTTC,CASSSHWRGAYEQYF
TRBV6-5,TRBJ2-1,NA,NA,TGTGCCAGCAGCCCGGACACCTACAATGAGCAGTTCTTC,CASSPDTYNEQFF
TRBV29-1,TRBJ2-1,NA,TRBD2,TGCAGCGTCGGGACTAGCGGGAGCTCCTACAATGAGCAGTTCTTC,CSVGTSGSSYNEQFF
TRBV5-1,TRBJ2-7,NA,TRBD1,TGCGCCAGCAGCACCGGACAGGGATCCAACGAGCAGTACTTC,CASSTGQGSNEQYF
TRBV5-4,TRBJ1-1,NA,NA,TGTGCCAGCAGCCCGCTAAGCGGGACGGTGAACACTGAAGCTTTCTTT,CASSPLSGTVNTEAFF
TRBV2,TRBJ1-5,NA,TRBD1,TGTGCCAGCAGGGGACAGTCAGGGGCCGTCTCTCAGCATTTT,CASRGQSGAVSQHF
TRBV7-9,TRBJ1-4,NA,TRBD1,TGTGCCAGCAGCCTTACCACAGGGGGTGACGAAAAACTGTTTTTT,CASSLTTGGDEKLFF
TRBV28,TRBJ1-2,few,NA,TGTGCCAGCAGTCCCTCCTTTGACAGGAGGTATGGCTACACCTTC,CASSPSFDRRYGYTF
TRBV5-8,TRBJ1-5,NA,NA,TGTGCCAGCAGCTTGGGGTCGGGTACCAATCAGCCCCAGCATTTT,CASSLGSGTNQPQHF
TRBV7-3,TRBJ2-1,NA,TRBD1,TGTGCCAGCAGCTCGACAGGGAACAACAATGAGCAGTTCTTC,CASSSTGNNNEQFF
TRBV5-1,TRBJ1-1,few,NA,TGCGCCAGCAGCTTGGTTCCAGGGAAAGACACTGAAGCTTTCTTT,CASSLVPGKDTEAFF
TRBV7-9,TRBJ2-3,NA,TRBD1,TGTGCCAGCAGCCTACGACAGGGGGCATCCACAGAGGCTGCGTATTTT,CASSLRQGASTEAAYF
TRBV9,TRBJ2-5,NA,NA,TGTGCCAGCAGCGTAGAAGGAGCGGGCCAAGAGACCCAGTACTTC,CASSVEGAGQETQYF
TRBV28,TRBJ2-7,NA,NA,TGTGCCAGCAGACCCGGGACAAAAGCGGGAGAGCAGTACTTC,CASRPGTKAGEQYF
TRBV3-1/TRBV3-2,TRBJ2-3,NA,TRBD2,TGTGCCAGCAGCCAATTTAGCGGGAGGGCAACAGATACGCAGTATTTT,CASSQFSGRATDTQYF
TRBV12-3/TRBV12-4,TRBJ2-3,NA,NA,TGTGCCAGCACCCTCGGCGGGACAGATACGCAGTATTTT,CASTLGGTDTQYF
TRBV5-6,TRBJ2-1,NA,NA,TGTGCCAGCAGGCGGGACGGCAATGAGCAGTTCTTC,CASRRDGNEQFF
TRBV3-1/TRBV3-2,TRBJ1-6,NA,NA,TGTGCCAGCAGCCGACTGAGTGATAATTCACCCCTCCACTTT,CASSRLSDNSPLHF